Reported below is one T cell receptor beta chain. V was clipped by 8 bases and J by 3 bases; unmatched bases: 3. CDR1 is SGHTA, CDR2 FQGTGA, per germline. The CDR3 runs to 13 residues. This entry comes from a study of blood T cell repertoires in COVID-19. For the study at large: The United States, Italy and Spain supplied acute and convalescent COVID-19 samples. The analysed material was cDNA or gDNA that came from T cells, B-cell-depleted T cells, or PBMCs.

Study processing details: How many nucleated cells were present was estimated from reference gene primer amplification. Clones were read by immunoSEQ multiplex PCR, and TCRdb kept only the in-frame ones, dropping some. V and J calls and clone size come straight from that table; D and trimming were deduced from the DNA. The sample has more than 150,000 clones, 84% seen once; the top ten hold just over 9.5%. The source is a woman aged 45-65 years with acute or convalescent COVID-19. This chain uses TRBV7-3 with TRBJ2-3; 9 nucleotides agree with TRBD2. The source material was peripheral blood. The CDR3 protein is CASAGGPTDTQYF. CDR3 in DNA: TGTGCCAGCGCGGGGGGGCCGACAGATACGCAGTATTTT.